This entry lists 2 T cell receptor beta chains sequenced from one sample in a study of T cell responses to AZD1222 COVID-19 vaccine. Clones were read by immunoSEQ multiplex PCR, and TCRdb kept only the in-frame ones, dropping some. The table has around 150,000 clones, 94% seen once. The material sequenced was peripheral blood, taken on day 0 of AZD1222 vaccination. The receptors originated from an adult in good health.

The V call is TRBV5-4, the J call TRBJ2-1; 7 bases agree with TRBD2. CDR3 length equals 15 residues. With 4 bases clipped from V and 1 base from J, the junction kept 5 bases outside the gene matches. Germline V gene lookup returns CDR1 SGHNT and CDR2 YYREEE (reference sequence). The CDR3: CASSREGGSYNEQFF. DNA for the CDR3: TGTGCCAGCAGCAGGGAGGGCGGATCCTACAATGAGCAGTTCTTC. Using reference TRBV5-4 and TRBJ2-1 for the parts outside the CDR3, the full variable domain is ETGVTQSPTHLIKTRGQQVTLRCSSQSGHNTVSWYQQALGQGPQFIFQYYREEENGRGNFPPRFSGLQFPNYSSELNVNALELDDSALYLCASSREGGSYNEQFFGPGTRLTVL.

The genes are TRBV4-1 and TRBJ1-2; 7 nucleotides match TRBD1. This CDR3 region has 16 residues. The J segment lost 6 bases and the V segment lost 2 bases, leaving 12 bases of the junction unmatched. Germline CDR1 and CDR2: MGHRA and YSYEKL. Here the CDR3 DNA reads TGCGCCAGCAGCCAAATAGTCGACAGGGAGGCGAATGGCTACACCTTC. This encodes CASSQIVDREANGYTF.